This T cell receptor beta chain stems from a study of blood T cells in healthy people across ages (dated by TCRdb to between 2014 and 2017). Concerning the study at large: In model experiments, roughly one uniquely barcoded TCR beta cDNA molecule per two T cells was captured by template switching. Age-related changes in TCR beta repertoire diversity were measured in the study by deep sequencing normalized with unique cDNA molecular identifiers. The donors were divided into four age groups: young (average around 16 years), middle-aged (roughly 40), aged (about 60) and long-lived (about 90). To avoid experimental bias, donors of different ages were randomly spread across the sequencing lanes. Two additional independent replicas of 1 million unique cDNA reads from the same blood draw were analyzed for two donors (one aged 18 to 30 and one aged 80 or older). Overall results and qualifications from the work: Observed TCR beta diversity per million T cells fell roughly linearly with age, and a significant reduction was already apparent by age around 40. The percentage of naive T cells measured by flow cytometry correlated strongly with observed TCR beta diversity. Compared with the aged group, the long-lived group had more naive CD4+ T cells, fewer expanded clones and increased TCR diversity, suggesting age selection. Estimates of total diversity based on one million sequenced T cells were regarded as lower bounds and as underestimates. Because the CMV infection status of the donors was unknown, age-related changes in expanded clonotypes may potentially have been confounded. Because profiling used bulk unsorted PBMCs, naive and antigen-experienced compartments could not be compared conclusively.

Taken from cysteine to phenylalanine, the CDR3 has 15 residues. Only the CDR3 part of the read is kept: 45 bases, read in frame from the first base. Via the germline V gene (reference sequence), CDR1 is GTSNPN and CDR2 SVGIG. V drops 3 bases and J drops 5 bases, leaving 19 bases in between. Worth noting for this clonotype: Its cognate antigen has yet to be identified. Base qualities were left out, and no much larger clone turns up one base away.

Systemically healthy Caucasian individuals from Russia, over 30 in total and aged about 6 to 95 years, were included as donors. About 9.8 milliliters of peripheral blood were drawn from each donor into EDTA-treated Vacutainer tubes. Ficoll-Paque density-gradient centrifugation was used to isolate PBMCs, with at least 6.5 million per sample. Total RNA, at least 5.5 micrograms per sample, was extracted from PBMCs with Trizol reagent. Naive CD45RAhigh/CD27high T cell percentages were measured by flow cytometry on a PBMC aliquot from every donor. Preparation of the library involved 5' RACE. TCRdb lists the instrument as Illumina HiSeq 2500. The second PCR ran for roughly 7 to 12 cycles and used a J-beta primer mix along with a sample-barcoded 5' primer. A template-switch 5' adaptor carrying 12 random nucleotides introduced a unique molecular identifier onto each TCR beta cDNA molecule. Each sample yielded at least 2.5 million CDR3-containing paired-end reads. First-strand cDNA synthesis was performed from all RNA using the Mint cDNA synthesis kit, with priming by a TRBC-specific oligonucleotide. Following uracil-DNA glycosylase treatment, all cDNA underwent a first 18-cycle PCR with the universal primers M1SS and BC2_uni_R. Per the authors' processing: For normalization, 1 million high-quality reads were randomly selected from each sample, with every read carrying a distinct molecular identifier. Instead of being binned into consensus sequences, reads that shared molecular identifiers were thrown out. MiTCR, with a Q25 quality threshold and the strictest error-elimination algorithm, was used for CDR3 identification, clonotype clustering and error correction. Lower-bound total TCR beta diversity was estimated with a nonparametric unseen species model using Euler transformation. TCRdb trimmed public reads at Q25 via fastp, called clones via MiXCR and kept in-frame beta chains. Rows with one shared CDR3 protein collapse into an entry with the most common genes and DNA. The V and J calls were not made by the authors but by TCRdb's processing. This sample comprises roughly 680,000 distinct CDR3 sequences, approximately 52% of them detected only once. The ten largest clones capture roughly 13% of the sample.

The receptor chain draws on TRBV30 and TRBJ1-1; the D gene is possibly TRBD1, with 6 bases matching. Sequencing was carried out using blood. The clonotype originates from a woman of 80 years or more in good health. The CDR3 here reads CAWRHPSVRGTEAFF. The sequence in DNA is TGTGCCTGGAGGCACCCGAGCGTGAGGGGGACTGAAGCTTTCTTT.